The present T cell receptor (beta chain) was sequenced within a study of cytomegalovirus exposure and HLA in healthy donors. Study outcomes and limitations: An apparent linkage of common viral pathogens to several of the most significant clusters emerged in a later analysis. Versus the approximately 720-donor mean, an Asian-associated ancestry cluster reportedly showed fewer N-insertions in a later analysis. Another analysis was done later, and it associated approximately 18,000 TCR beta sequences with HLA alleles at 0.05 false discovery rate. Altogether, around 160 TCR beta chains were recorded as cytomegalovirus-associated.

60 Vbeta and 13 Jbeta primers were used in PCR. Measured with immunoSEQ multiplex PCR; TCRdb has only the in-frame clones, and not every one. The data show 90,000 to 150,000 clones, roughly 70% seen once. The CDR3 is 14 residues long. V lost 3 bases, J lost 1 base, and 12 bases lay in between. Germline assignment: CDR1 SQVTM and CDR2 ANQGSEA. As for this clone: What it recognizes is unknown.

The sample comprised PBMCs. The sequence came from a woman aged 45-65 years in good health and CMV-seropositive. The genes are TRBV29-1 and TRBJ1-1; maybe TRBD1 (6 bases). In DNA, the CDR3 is TGCAGCGTTGAGTCCGTACAGGGGAACACTGAAGCTTTCTTT. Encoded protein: CSVESVQGNTEAFF.